This TCR beta chain was sequenced in a study of a mutant IDH1 vaccine in newly diagnosed glioma. Turning to the study itself: Vaccine dosing followed radiotherapy by 4-6 weeks, or accompanied temozolomide cycles. Treated patients were around 60% male, around 40% female, mean age 40.4 years.

As concerns this clone: As yet, its antigen is unknown.

V shed 5 bases and J shed 7 bases, with 15 bases lying between them. The CDR3 covers 13 residues. Germline lookup yields CDR1 SGHAT and CDR2 FQNNGV. The protocol was immunoSEQ multiplex PCR, while the TCRdb copy is restricted to in-frame clones and leaves out a portion. The profile covers 45,000 to 55,000 clones, with approximately 84% appearing a single time and around 4.5% taken by the ten largest. Time point given: week 47, end of study. Vaccine doses each comprised 300 ug of mutant IDH1 20-mer peptide, with topical imiquimod. Astrocytomas found in donors were new, WHO grade 3 or 4, IDH1-mutant and ATRX-lost.

The rearrangement links TRBV11-2 to TRBJ2-7; the D gene could be TRBD1 or TRBD2 (5 bases each). This specimen was PBMCs, taken from a glioma patient whose treatment included an IDH1 peptide vaccine. The TCR was taken from a woman in her thirties with glioma. Some clones in this sample may be carry-over from other donors' samples. In nucleotides, the CDR3 is TGTGCCAGCAGCCAGATCGTCGAGGGGGAGCAGTACTTC. Translation gives CASSQIVEGEQYF.